This is a list of T cell receptor beta chains from one sample in a study of T-cell reconstitution after alpha-beta-depleted transplantation in children. One entry per CDR3 protein, called by TCRdb with MiXCR from the PCR reads. The sample contains about 980,000 distinct CDR3 sequences, roughly 29% of which appear only once. The sequences come from PBMCs, mostly from graft donor cells, collected 360 days after TCRalphabeta/CD19-depleted stem cell transplant. These receptors all stem from a boy younger than two who had a stem cell transplant for SCID, so the T cells may come from the graft donor. Each CDR3 is given with its conserved first and last residue. A D gene is named only where the DNA matches it firmly. Some rows mark clone size as missing; the rest say once, few, many or name a class of expanded clone.

v_call	d_call	clone_size	j_call	cdr3_aa	cdr3_nt
TRBV4-1	TRBD1	many	TRBJ2-2	CASSPPTGIGELFF	TGCGCCAGCAGCCCCCCGACAGGGATCGGGGAGCTGTTTTTT
TRBV12-3/TRBV12-4	TRBD2	.	TRBJ2-7	CASTATSGGPGQYF	TGTGCCAGCACCGCGACTAGCGGGGGCCCTGGGCAGTACTTC
TRBV3-1	TRBD2	.	TRBJ2-5	CASSQDLALADLQETQYF	TGTGCCTCCAGCCAGGATTTAGCACTAGCGGACTTACAAGAGACCCAGTACTTC
TRBV12-3/TRBV12-4	.	many	TRBJ2-7	CASSPDGTHSNYEQYF	TGTGCCAGCAGCCCGGACGGGACCCACTCCAATTACGAGCAGTACTTC
TRBV12-3/TRBV12-4	.	.	TRBJ2-1	CASSFGQGQLNEQFF	TGTGCCAGCAGTTTTGGCCAGGGACAATTGAATGAGCAGTTCTTC
TRBV24-1	TRBD2	few	TRBJ2-5	CATSDTGEGGETQYF	TGTGCCACCAGTGACACCGGGGAGGGCGGAGAGACCCAGTACTTC
TRBV24-1	.	.	TRBJ1-2	CATSDYSGSTYGYTF	TGTGCCACCAGTGATTACTCAGGATCTACATATGGCTACACCTTC
TRBV9	.	.	TRBJ2-3	CASSVAGWRSSTDTQYF	TGTGCCAGCAGCGTAGCGGGGTGGCGCAGTAGCACAGATACGCAGTATTTT
TRBV5-1	TRBD2	many	TRBJ2-3	CASSLAGAEDTQYF	TGTGCCAGCAGCTTAGCGGGGGCGGAAGATACGCAGTATTTT
TRBV24-1	.	few	TRBJ2-3	CATSDFREGTQYF	TGTGCCACCAGTGATTTCCGTGAAGGTACGCAGTATTTT
TRBV7-2	.	few	TRBJ2-3	CASSFLLGTDTQYF	TGTGCCAGCAGCTTCCTACTGGGCACAGATACGCAGTATTTT
TRBV3-1	TRBD2	.	TRBJ2-2	CASALGTTNTGELFF	TGTGCCAGCGCACTCGGGACTACCAACACCGGGGAGCTGTTTTTT
TRBV5-6	.	.	TRBJ2-7	CASSLGLSGEQYF	TGTGCCAGCAGCTTGGGACTATCGGGCGAGCAGTACTTC
TRBV7-2	.	few	TRBJ1-5	CASSLFTGRGNQPQHF	TGTGCCAGCAGCTTATTTACCGGACGTGGCAATCAGCCCCAGCATTTT
TRBV25-1	TRBD1	.	TRBJ2-7	CASSDRQGNPTGEQYF	TGTGCCAGCAGTGACCGACAGGGTAACCCAACGGGAGAGCAGTACTTC
TRBV9	TRBD1	many	TRBJ2-3	CASSYRTRGRTDTQYF	TGTGCCAGCAGCTACCGGACCAGGGGGAGAACAGATACGCAGTATTTT
TRBV29-1	.	.	TRBJ2-5	CSVEDGGPRETQYF	TGCAGCGTTGAAGATGGCGGACCAAGGGAGACCCAGTACTTC
TRBV28	.	.	TRBJ2-7	CASSLGLLTYEQYF	TGTGCCAGCAGCCTCGGGCTGTTGACGTACGAGCAGTACTTC
TRBV28	TRBD1	few	TRBJ2-1	CASSTSRGTGDEQFF	TGTGCCAGCAGTACCTCCAGGGGGACAGGGGATGAGCAGTTCTTC
TRBV7-9	.	.	TRBJ1-2	CASSSIGHQDGYTF	TGTGCCAGCAGCTCCATTGGACATCAGGACGGCTACACCTTC
TRBV19	.	.	TRBJ1-5	CASTTIGPRAVQPQHF	TGTGCCAGTACCACGATAGGTCCTCGGGCTGTTCAGCCCCAGCATTTT
TRBV5-5	TRBD2	.	TRBJ2-3	CASSPSLAGGPDTQYF	TGTGCCAGCAGCCCCTCTCTAGCGGGGGGCCCAGATACGCAGTATTTT
TRBV12-3/TRBV12-4	.	.	TRBJ2-2	CASSGDRSHTGELFF	TGTGCCAGCAGTGGTGATAGGTCCCACACCGGGGAGCTGTTTTTT